This TCR beta chain was sequenced for a study of immune cell composition in non-small cell lung cancer. The CDR3 has 16 residues. The V segment lost 2 bases and the J segment 2 bases; nucleotides outside the gene matches: 6. Germline CDR1 reads SEHNR; CDR2 reads FQNEAQ (reference sequence). Sequencing used immunoSEQ multiplex PCR; TCRdb keeps in-frame clones, though not all of them. The sample consists of about 5,000 clones, roughly 74% of them appearing once. The specimen was lung tumor tissue. The chain employs TRBV7-9 and TRBJ2-3; 8 nucleotides align to TRBD2. The TCR comes from a human donor with non-small cell lung cancer. The CDR3 bases are TGTGCCAGCAGCTTAACGGCGGGGGGACCCACAGATACGCAGTATTTT. Its translation is CASSLTAGGPTDTQYF.